One and the same sample provided the 22 T cell receptor beta chains below, sequenced in a study of PD-L1 blockade in urothelial cancer. Using immunoSEQ multiplex PCR, the repertoire was profiled, and TCRdb retains in-frame clones only, with some absent. There are approximately 38,000 clones in the sample; around four fifths occur only once, and roughly 16% lies in the top ten. The material sequenced was PBMCs, taken around atezolizumab (anti-PD-L1) treatment. These receptors originate from a man aged 55 to 70 with urothelial cancer.

The rearrangement links TRBV28 to TRBJ2-7; 10 bases align to TRBD1. V was pared by 10 bases and J by 1 base, with 4 bases of the junction left unmatched. In germline, CDR1 is MDHEN, CDR2 SYDVKM. This CDR3 region has 13 residues. The CDR3 protein is CATRTGGSYEQYF. The CDR3 bases are TGTGCCACCCGGACAGGGGGGTCCTACGAGCAGTACTTC.

This chain connects TRBV19 to TRBJ1-1; D is possibly TRBD1 (5 bases). The CDR3 length is 15 residues. V was clipped by 5 bases and J by 1 base, with 14 bases between them. Germline lookup yields CDR1 LNHDA and CDR2 SQIVND (reference sequence). CDR3 sequence reads: CASSPGQTRNTEAFF. The CDR3, as DNA: TGTGCCAGTAGTCCAGGACAAACCCGGAACACTGAAGCTTTCTTT.

The chain carries TRBV5-6 and TRBJ2-7; D ambiguous. From germline, CDR1 is SGHDT and CDR2 YYEEEE. This CDR3 spans 13 amino acids. Trimming took off 4 bases at V and 2 bases at J, with 10 bases between the two ends. The CDR3: CASSPPGTYEQYF. The CDR3 coding sequence is TGTGCCAGCAGCCCTCCAGGAACCTACGAGCAGTACTTC.

V gene TRBV30 combines with J gene TRBJ2-1; TRBD2 matches 10 bases. V trimming: 4 bases; J trimming: 4 bases; junction bases outside the gene matches: 4. The germline V gene has CDR1 GTSNPN and CDR2 SVGIG (reference sequence). The CDR3 covers 14 residues. CDR3 residues: CAWNRLAGYNEQFF. CDR3 bases: TGTGCCTGGAACAGACTAGCGGGTTACAATGAGCAGTTCTTC.

The CDR3 is CASSLQGAKNYGYTF. The CDR3 DNA reads as TGTGCCAGCAGTTTGCAGGGGGCGAAAAACTATGGCTACACCTTC. The chain joins TRBV28 to TRBJ1-2, with 8 bases fitting TRBD1. Looked up from germline, CDR1 is MDHEN and CDR2 is SYDVKM. CDR3 size: 15 residues. V was pared by 3 bases and J by 2 bases, with 5 bases of the junction left unmatched.

The V call is TRBV5-6, the J call TRBJ1-1, with D unresolved. The CDR3 runs 16 residues. Germline loops: CDR1 SGHDT, CDR2 YYEEEE. V was trimmed by 0 bases and J by 0 bases, leaving 12 bases between them. CDR3 region: CASSLDAPGMNTEAFF. CDR3 sequence (DNA): TGTGCCAGCAGCTTGGACGCTCCAGGAATGAACACTGAAGCTTTCTTT.

There are a few counts of this clone. The CDR3 DNA reads as TGTGCCAGCAGCTTAGCCCTCCGGAACACCGGGGAGCTGTTTTTT. Protein sequence: CASSLALRNTGELFF. The V and J genes are TRBV7-9 and TRBJ2-2, with D unresolved. V dropped 0 bases and J dropped 1 base, with 6 bases sitting between them. Germline V gene lookup returns CDR1 SEHNR and CDR2 FQNEAQ (reference sequence). The CDR3 spans 15 residues.

This clone has a single count. This chain joins TRBV20-1 and TRBJ2-7, with D unclear. V was shortened by 5 bases and J by 6 bases, with 11 bases between the two germline ends. The CDR3 spans 11 residues. The V gene's germline CDR1 is DFQATT and CDR2 SNEGSKA (reference sequence). CDR3 protein: CSAPQLSEQYF. The DNA of the CDR3 is TGCAGTGCTCCCCAACTCTCCGAGCAGTACTTC.

This clone was seen just once. CDR3 nucleotide sequence: TGTGCCAGTAGTAAACTAGCGGGAGGTGGCAATGAGCAGTTCTTC. Protein sequence: CASSKLAGGGNEQFF. The rearrangement links TRBV19 to TRBJ2-1; 12 bases align to TRBD2. CDR1 and CDR2 (germline): LNHDA, SQIVND (reference sequence). The CDR3 is 15 residues long. V gave up 4 bases and J gave up 6 bases; unmatched junction bases: 4. Full variable domain (missing parts from reference TRBV19 and TRBJ2-1): DGGITQSPKYLFRKEGQNVTLSCEQNLNHDAMYWYRQDPGQGLRLIYYSQIVNDFQKGDIAEGYSVSREKKESFPLTVTSAQKNPTAFYLCASSKLAGGGNEQFFGPGTRLTVL.

The chain has TRBV6-5 and TRBJ2-7; D may be TRBD1 (6 bases). The length of the CDR3 is 12 residues. CDR1 is MNHEY, CDR2 SVGAGI, per germline. Trimming took off 6 bases at V and 2 bases at J, with 8 bases between the two ends. The CDR3 sequence: CASRGQPYEQYF. The CDR3, as DNA: TGTGCCAGCAGAGGACAGCCCTACGAGCAGTACTTC.

The gene calls are TRBV19 and TRBJ2-2; a possible D gene is TRBD2 (5 bases). The V end lost 4 bases, the J end lost 4 bases, and 10 bases lay between the germline ends. CDR3 length equals 14 residues. CDR1 is LNHDA, CDR2 SQIVND, per germline (reference sequence). This CDR3 is CASSKEVVTGELFF. The CDR3 nucleotides read TGTGCCAGTAGTAAGGAGGTGGTCACCGGGGAGCTGTTTTTT.

This clone was detected a few times. J is TRBJ2-5 and V is TRBV7-2; tentative D call: TRBD1 (6 bases). Germline CDR1 and CDR2: SGHTA and FQGNSA. CDR3 length: 15 amino acids. V was trimmed by 2 bases and J by 5 bases, leaving 15 bases between them. The CDR3 spells CASSLFRGQGETQYF. In DNA, the CDR3 is TGTGCCAGCAGCTTATTTAGGGGTCAGGGGGAGACCCAGTACTTC.

In its sample, this clone ranks as medium-sized. This chain uses TRBV28 with TRBJ1-2; unclear D gene. The CDR3 is made up of 13 amino acids. Trimming removed 8 bases at V and 8 bases at J, with 18 bases between. CDR1 and CDR2 (germline): MDHEN, SYDVKM. CDR3 DNA sequence: TGTGCCAGCGAGGGATTAAGCGCTCCAGGCTACACCTTC. It codes for CASEGLSAPGYTF.

The genes are TRBV7-2 and TRBJ1-6; D is possibly TRBD1 (5 bases). This CDR3 region has 14 residues. Trimming shortened V by 1 base and J by 10 bases, and 11 bases separated the two germline ends. Germline V CDR1 and CDR2: SGHTA, FQGNSA. The CDR3 DNA reads as TGTGCCAGCAGCTTAGATCAGGGCCGGTCACCCCTCCACTTT. Its protein is CASSLDQGRSPLHF.

The chain combines TRBV5-4 with TRBJ1-1, with D maybe TRBD1 (5 bases). The CDR3 consists of 14 residues. The V gene's germline CDR1 is SGHNT and CDR2 YYREEE (reference sequence). Between the trimmed V and J ends, which lost 3 bases and 5 bases, there was a span of 14 bases. For the CDR3, the DNA is TGTGCCAGCAGCTCGGGGGGGGAGGCGACTGAAGCTTTCTTT. Amino acid sequence: CASSSGGEATEAFF.

The rearrangement joins TRBV7-8 to TRBJ1-5; D gene unclear. The CDR3 spans 14 residues. The ends were cut back, 5 bases at V and 5 bases at J, with 13 bases in the middle. Germline values: CDR1 SGHVS, CDR2 FQNEAQ. The CDR3 DNA sequence: TGTGCCAGCAGCCAGGCGGGCGGGTATCAGCCCCAGCATTTT. It codes for CASSQAGGYQPQHF.

The chain employs TRBV7-2 and TRBJ2-1, with 7 bases fitting TRBD2. The CDR3 loop spans 13 amino acids. Germline V CDR1 and CDR2: SGHTA, FQGNSA. V trimming: 5 bases; J trimming: 13 bases; junction bases outside the gene matches: 11. The CDR3: CASSPLAAVVQFF. Written as DNA, the CDR3 is TGTGCCAGCAGCCCCCTAGCGGCCGTGGTACAGTTCTTC.

The chain carries TRBV27 and TRBJ2-1; TRBD1 might be the D (7 bases). CDR3 length equals 16 residues. The V end lost 5 bases, the J end lost 1 base, and 15 bases lay between the germline ends. Germline-derived CDR1 and CDR2 are MNHEY and SMNVEV (reference sequence). This CDR3 reads CASSRGTVLSYNEQFF. The DNA of the CDR3 is TGTGCCAGCAGTCGGGGGACAGTCCTTTCCTACAATGAGCAGTTCTTC.

V gene TRBV28 combines with J gene TRBJ2-4, with TRBD1 identical over 9 bases. This CDR3 is 15 amino acids long. CDR1 is MDHEN and CDR2 is SYDVKM in the germline V gene. J was trimmed by 6 bases and V by 1 base; bases with no gene match: 4. CDR3 in amino acids: CASSLLVTGGNIQYF. CDR3 bases: TGTGCCAGCAGTTTATTGGTGACAGGGGGAAACATTCAGTACTTC.

The V call is TRBV5-1, the J call TRBJ2-5; 9 nucleotides align to TRBD2. CDR3 size: 16 residues. Trimming removed 0 bases from V and 2 bases from J; junction bases left unmatched: 5. CDR1 and CDR2 from the germline V gene are SGHRS and YFSETQ. CDR3: CASSLGLAGHQETQYF. In nucleotides, the CDR3 is TGCGCCAGCAGCTTGGGTCTAGCGGGGCATCAAGAGACCCAGTACTTC.

The gene calls are TRBV5-1 and TRBJ2-3; the match to TRBD2 covers 7 bases. Germline V CDR1 and CDR2: SGHRS, YFSETQ. The CDR3 has 16 residues. With V trimmed by 0 bases and J by 5 bases, 9 bases remained unmatched. Written as DNA, the CDR3 is TGCGCCAGCAGCTTGGCTGGGGCGGGAGTTGGAGATACGCAGTATTTT. Translated, it gives CASSLAGAGVGDTQYF.

V gene TRBV11-2 combines with J gene TRBJ2-7; 7 nucleotides match TRBD2. The junction had 15 bases not matched to a gene; V was cut back by 7 bases and J by 6 bases. The CDR3 loop spans 15 amino acids. Germline CDR1 is SGHAT and CDR2 is FQNNGV. The CDR3 sequence is CASIRSPRGEGEQYF. CDR3 nucleotide sequence: TGTGCCAGCATCCGAAGCCCCCGGGGGGAGGGCGAGCAGTACTTC.